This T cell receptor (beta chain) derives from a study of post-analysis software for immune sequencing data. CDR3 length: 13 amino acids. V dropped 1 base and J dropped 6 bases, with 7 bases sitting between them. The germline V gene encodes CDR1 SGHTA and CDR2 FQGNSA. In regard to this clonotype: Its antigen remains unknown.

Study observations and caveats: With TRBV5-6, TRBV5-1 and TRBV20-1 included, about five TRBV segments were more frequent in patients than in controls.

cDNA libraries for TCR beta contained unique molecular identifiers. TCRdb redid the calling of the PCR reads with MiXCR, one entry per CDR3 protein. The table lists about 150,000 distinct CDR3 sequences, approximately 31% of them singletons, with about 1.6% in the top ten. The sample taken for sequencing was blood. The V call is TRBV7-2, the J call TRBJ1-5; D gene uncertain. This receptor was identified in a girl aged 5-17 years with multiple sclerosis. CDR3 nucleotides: TGTGCCAGCAGCTTAGGCGAAATTCAGCCCCAGCATTTT. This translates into CASSLGEIQPQHF.